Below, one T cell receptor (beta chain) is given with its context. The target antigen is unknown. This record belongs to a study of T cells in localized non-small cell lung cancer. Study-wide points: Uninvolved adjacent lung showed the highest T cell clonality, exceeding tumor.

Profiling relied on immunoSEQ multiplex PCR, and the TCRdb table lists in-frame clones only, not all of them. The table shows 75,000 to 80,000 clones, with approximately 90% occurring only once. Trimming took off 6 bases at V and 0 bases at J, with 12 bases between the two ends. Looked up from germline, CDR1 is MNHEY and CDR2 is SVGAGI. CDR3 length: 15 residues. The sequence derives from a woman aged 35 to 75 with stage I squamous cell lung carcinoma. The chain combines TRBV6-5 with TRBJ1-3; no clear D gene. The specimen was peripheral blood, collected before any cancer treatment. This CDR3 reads CASRPPLYSGNTIYF. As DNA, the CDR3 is TGTGCCAGCAGACCCCCATTGTACTCTGGAAACACCATATATTTT.